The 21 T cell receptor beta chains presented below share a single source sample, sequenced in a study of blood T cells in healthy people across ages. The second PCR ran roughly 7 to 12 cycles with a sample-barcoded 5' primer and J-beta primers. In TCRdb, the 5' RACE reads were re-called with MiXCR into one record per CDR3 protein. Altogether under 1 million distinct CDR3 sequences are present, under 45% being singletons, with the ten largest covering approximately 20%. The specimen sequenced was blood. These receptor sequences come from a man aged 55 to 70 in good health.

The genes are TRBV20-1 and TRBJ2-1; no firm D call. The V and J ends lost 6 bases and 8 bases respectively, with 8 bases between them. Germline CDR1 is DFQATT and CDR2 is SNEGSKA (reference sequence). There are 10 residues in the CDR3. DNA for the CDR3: TGCAGTGCCCACACCTATGAGCAGTTCTTC. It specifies CSAHTYEQFF.

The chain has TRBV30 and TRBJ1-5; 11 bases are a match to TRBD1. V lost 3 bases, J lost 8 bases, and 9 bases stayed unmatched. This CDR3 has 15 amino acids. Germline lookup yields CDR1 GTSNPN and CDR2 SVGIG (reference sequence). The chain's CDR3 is CAWSPGTGGLEPQHF. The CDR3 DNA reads TGTGCCTGGAGCCCCGGGACAGGGGGATTGGAGCCCCAGCATTTT.

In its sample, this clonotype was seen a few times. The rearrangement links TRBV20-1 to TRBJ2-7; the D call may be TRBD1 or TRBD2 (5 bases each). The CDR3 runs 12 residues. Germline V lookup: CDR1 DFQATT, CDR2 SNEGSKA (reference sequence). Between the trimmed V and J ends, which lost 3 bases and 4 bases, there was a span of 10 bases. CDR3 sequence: CSARLEGYEQYF. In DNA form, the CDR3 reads TGCAGTGCTAGGCTCGAGGGGTACGAGCAGTACTTC.

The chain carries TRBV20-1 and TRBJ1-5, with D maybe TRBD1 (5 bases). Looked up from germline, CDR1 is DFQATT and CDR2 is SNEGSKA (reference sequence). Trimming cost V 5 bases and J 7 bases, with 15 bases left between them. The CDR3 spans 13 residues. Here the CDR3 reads CSAVDSLSQPQHF. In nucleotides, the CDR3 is TGCAGTGCTGTAGACAGCCTCAGCCAGCCCCAGCATTTT.

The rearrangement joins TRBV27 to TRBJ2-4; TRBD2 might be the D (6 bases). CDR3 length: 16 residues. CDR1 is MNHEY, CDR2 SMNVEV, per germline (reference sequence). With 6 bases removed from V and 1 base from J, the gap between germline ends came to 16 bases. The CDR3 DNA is TGTGCCAGCAGGACGGAGGGCTTTGGGGCCAAAAACATTCAGTACTTC. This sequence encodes CASRTEGFGAKNIQYF.

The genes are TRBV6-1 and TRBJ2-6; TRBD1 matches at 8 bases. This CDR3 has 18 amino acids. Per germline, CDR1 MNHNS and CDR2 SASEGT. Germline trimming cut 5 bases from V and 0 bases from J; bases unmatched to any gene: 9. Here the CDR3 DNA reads TGTGCCAGCAGTCAAAGGGACAGGTCCTTCTCTGGGGCCAACGTCCTGACTTTC. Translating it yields CASSQRDRSFSGANVLTF.

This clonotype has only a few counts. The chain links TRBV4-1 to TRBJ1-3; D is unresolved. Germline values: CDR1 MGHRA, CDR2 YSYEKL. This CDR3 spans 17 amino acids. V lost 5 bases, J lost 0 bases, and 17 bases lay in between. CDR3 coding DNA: TGCGCCAGCAGCTTACCCTGGAAGGGTGTCTCTGGAAACACCATATATTTT. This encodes CASSLPWKGVSGNTIYF.

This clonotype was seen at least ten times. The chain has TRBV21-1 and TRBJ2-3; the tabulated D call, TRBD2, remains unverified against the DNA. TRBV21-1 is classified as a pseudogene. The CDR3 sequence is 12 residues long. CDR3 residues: CAGLGRPDTQYF. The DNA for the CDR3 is TGTGCCGGCCTGGGGAGACCAGATACGCAGTATTTT.

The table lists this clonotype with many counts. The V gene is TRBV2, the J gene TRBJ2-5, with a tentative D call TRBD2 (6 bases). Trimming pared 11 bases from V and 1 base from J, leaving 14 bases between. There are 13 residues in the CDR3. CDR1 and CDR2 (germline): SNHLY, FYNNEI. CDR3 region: CACRVGGQETQYF. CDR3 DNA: TGTGCCTGTAGAGTGGGGGGCCAAGAGACCCAGTACTTC.

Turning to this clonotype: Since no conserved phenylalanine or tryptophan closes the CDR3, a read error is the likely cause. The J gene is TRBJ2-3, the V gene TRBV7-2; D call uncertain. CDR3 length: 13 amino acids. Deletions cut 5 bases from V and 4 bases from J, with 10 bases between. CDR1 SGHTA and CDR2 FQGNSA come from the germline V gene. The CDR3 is CASSPPGPDTQYS. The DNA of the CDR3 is TGTGCCAGCAGCCCCCCGGGCCCAGATACGCAGTATTCT.

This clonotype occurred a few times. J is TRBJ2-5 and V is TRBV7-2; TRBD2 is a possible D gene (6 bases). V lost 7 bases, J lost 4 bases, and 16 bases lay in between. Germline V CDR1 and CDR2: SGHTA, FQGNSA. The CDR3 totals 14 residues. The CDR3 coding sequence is TGTGCCAGCACTACGCCGGGGGTGGGAGAGACCCAGTACTTC. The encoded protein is CASTTPGVGETQYF.

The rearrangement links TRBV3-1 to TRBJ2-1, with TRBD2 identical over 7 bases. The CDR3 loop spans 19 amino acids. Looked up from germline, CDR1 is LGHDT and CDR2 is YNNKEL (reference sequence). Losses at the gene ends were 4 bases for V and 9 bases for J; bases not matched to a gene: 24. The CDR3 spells CASSLELDLERGRSGEQFF. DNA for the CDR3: TGTGCCAGCAGCCTCGAACTCGACTTGGAGCGGGGACGTTCGGGTGAGCAGTTCTTC.

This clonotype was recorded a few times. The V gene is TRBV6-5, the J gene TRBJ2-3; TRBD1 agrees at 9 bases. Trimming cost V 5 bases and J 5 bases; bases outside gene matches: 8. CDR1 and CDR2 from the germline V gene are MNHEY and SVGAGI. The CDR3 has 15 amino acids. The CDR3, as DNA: TGTGCCAGCAGTCCCGGGACAGGGTCAGGAGATACGCAGTATTTT. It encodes CASSPGTGSGDTQYF.

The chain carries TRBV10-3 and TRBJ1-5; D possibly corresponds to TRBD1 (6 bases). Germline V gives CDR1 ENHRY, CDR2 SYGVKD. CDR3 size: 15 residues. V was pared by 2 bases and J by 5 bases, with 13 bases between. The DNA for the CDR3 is TGTGCCATCAGTGAGGGGCAGGACAGAGATCAGCCCCAGCATTTT. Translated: CAISEGQDRDQPQHF.

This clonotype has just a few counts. The CDR3: CSANRGGGGSYGYTF. The CDR3 coding sequence is TGCAGTGCTAATAGAGGGGGTGGGGGCTCCTATGGCTACACCTTC. This chain connects TRBV20-1 to TRBJ1-2; a weak D match, TRBD1 (6 bases). Per the germline V gene, CDR1 is DFQATT and CDR2 is SNEGSKA (reference sequence). The CDR3 is 15 amino acids. V was pared by 4 bases and J by 4 bases, with 19 bases between.

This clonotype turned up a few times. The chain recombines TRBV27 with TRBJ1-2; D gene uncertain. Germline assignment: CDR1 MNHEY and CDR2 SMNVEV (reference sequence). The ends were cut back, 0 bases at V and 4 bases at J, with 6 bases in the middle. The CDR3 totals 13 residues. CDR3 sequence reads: CASSLSGIYGYTF. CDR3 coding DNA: TGTGCCAGCAGTTTATCAGGGATCTATGGCTACACCTTC.

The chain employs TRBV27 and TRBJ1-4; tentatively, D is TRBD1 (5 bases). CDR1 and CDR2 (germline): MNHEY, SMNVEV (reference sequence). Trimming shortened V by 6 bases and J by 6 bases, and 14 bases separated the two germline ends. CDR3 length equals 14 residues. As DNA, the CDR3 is TGTGCCAGCAGAGAGATAGGGACTGATGAAAAACTGTTTTTT. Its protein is CASREIGTDEKLFF.

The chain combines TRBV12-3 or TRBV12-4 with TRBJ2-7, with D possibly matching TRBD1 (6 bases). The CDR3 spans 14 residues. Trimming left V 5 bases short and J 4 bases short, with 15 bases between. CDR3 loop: CASSTGQIVYEQYF. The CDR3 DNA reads TGTGCCAGCAGTACGGGACAAATAGTTTACGAGCAGTACTTC.

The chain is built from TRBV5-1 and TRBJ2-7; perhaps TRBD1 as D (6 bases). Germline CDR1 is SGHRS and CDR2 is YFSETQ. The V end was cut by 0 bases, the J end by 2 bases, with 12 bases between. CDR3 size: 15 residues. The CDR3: CASSLGGGQTYEQYF. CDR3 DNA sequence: TGCGCCAGCAGCTTGGGAGGAGGACAGACCTACGAGCAGTACTTC.

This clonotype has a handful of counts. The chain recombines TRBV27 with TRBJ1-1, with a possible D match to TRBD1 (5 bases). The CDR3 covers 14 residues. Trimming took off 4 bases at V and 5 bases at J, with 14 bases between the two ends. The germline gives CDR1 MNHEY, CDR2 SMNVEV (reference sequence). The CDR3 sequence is CASSYSGTRTEAFF. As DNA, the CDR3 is TGTGCCAGCAGTTATTCCGGGACGCGGACTGAAGCTTTCTTT.

CDR3 loop: CASRPLAPYNEQFF. The CDR3 nucleotides are TGTGCCAGCAGACCCCTAGCGCCTTACAATGAGCAGTTCTTC. The rearrangement uses TRBV27 and TRBJ2-1; D possibly corresponds to TRBD2 (6 bases). Per germline, CDR1 MNHEY and CDR2 SMNVEV (reference sequence). V dropped 6 bases and J dropped 4 bases, with 13 bases sitting between them. This CDR3 spans 14 amino acids.